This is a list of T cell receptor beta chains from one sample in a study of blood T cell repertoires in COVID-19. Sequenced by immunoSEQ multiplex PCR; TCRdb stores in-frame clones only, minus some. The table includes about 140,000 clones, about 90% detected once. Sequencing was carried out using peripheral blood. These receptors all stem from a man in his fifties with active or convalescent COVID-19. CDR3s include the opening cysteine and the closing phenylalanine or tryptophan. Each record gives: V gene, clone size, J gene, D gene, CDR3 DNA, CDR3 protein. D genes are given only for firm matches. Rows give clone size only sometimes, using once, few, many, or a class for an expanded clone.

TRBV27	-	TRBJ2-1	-	TGTGCCAGCAGTTCCTCCCTTTACTCCTACAATGAGCAGTTCTTC	CASSSSLYSYNEQFF
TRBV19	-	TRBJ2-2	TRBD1	TGTGCCAGTAGTATAGCCGGGACAGGGTACCCCGGGGAGCTGTTTTTT	CASSIAGTGYPGELFF
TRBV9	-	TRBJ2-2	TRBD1	TGTGCCAGCAGCGCTGGACAGGGGGGCATCGGGGAGCTGTTTTTT	CASSAGQGGIGELFF
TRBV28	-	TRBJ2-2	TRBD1	TGTGCCAGCAGTTTGGCTCCGGGGACAGGAGAAACCGGGGAGCTGTTTTTT	CASSLAPGTGETGELFF
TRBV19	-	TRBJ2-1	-	TGTGCCAGTAGTATAGTGGCCGCCTCACCAAACAATGAGCAGTTCTTC	CASSIVAASPNNEQFF
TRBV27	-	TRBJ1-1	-	TGTGCCAGCAGTTTGCGTGAAGGAGTGAACACTGAAGCTTTCTTT	CASSLREGVNTEAFF
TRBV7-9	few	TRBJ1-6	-	TGTGCCAGCAGCCCCGACAGGCTCGTGAATTCACCCCTCCACTTT	CASSPDRLVNSPLHF
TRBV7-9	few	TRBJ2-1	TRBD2	TGTGCCAGCAGCCCTCTGGAGCGGGGGTACAATGAGCAGTTCTTC	CASSPLERGYNEQFF
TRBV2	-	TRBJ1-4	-	TGTGCCAGCAGTGGAGACAGGTACTCGGAAAAACTGTTTTTT	CASSGDRYSEKLFF
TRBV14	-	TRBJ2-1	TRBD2	TGTGCCAGCAGCCGGCGACTAGCGGACAATGAGCAGTTCTTC	CASSRRLADNEQFF
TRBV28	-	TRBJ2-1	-	TGTGCCAGCAGTAGGGGTCCCGGACGGCAGTTCTTC	CASSRGPGRQFF
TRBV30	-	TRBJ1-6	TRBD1	TGTGCCTGGAGAGGAGCAGGGACAGGGAACAATTCACCCCTCCACTTT	CAWRGAGTGNNSPLHF
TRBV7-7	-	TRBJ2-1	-	TGTGCTAGCAGCTTGGCTAGCACCGTCGTGAATGAGCAGTTCTTC	CASSLASTVVNEQFF
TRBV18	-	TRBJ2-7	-	TGTGCCAGCTCACCCCTATCAACCTACGAGCAGTACTTC	CASSPLSTYEQYF
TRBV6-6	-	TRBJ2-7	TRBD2	TGTGCCAGCAGTTATAGCGGGAGGGACGTTACCTACGAGCAGTACTTC	CASSYSGRDVTYEQYF
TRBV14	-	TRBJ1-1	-	TGTGCCAGCAGCCAAGATCGGGGGACTGAAGCTTTCTTT	CASSQDRGTEAFF
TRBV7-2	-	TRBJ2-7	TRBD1	TGTGCCAGCAGCGAAAAGGGACAGGGGGTCGGGAAGGTCTACGAGCAGTACTTC	CASSEKGQGVGKVYEQYF
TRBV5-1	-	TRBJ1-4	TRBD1	TGCGCCAGCAGCTTGGGACAGGGGGCGTTCTCTAATGAAAAACTGTTTTTT	CASSLGQGAFSNEKLFF
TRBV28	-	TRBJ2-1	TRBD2	TGTGCCAGCAGTCGTAGCGGGATCTACAATGAGCAGTTCTTC	CASSRSGIYNEQFF
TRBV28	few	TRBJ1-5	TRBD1	TGTGCCAGCAGCCAGACAGGGGGACAGCCCCAGCATTTT	CASSQTGGQPQHF
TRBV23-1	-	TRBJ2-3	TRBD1	TGCGCCAGCAGTCAATGTTGGGACAGGGTGGCAGATACGCAGTATTTT	CASSQCWDRVADTQYF
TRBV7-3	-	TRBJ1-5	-	TGTGCCAGCAGCCGCGATAGCAATCAGCCCCAGCATTTT	CASSRDSNQPQHF
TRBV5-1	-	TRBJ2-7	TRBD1	TGCGCCAGCAGCCCTACAGGGGGCTCCTACGAGCAGTACTTC	CASSPTGGSYEQYF
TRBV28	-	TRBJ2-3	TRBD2	TGTGCCAGCAGTTTACTAGCGGGTAGCACAGATACGCAGTATTTT	CASSLLAGSTDTQYF
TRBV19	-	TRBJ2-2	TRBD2	TGTGCCAGTAGCCCTCGGGGGGGGGCAACCGGGGAGCTGTTTTTT	CASSPRGGATGELFF
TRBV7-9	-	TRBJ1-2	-	TGTGCCAGCAGCCCACAGGGTCCGACTAACTATGGCTACACCTTC	CASSPQGPTNYGYTF
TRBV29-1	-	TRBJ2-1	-	TGCAGCGTTTGTTTAGCGGTGTTGGGTAATGAGCAGTTCTTC	CSVCLAVLGNEQFF
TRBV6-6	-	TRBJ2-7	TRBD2	TGTGCCAGCAAGCGGACTAGGGACCTCTACGAGCAGTACTTC	CASKRTRDLYEQYF
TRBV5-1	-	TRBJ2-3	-	TGCGCCAGCAGCTCGGCGGGAACAGATACGCAGTATTTT	CASSSAGTDTQYF
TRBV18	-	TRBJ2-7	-	TGTGCCAGCTCACTAGGGGGTACCTACGAGCAGTACTTC	CASSLGGTYEQYF
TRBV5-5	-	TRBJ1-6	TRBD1	TGTGCCAGCAGCTCAGGGACAGGGATAGGGTCACCCCTCCACTTT	CASSSGTGIGSPLHF
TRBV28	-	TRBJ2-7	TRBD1	TGTGCCAGCAGTCCCGGGACAGGGGGAGCCTACGAGCAGTACTTC	CASSPGTGGAYEQYF
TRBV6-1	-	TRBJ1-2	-	TGTGCCAGCAGTGAAAGGGGGAACTATGGCTACACCTTC	CASSERGNYGYTF
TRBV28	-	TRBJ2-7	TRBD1	TGTGCCAGCAGCTCGACAGGGAGAGAGCAGTACTTC	CASSSTGREQYF
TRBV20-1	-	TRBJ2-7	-	TGCAGTGCTAGTAGCGCCTACGAGCAGTACTTC	CSASSAYEQYF
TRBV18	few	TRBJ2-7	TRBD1	TGTGCCAGCTCACCACTCGGGGACAGGGCCTACGAGCAGTACTTC	CASSPLGDRAYEQYF
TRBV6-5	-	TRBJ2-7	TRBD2	TGTGCCACACGCATAGCGGGAGGCTACGAGCAGTACTTC	CATRIAGGYEQYF
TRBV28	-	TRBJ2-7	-	TGTGCCAGCAGCCTCCTCTACGAGCAGTACTTC	CASSLLYEQYF
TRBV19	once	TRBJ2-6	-	TGTGCCAGTAGTAATACAGGGTCTGGGGCCAACGTCCTGACTTTC	CASSNTGSGANVLTF
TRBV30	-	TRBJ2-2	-	TGTGCCTGGAGTGTATATTGGCCCTACAGGGACACCGGGGAGCTGTTTTTT	CAWSVYWPYRDTGELFF
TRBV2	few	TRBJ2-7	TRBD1	TGTGCCAGCAGTGAAACCCCAGACAGGGTACGTGAGCAGTACTTC	CASSETPDRVREQYF
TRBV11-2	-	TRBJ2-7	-	TGTGCCAGCAGCTCAACAGGGCCGGGAACCTACGAGCAGTACTTC	CASSSTGPGTYEQYF
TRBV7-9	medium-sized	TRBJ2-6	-	TGTGCCAGCAGTACACAGGGACCTGGGTCTGTCCTGACTTTC	CASSTQGPGSVLTF
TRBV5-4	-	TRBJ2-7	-	TGTGCCAGCAGTTTGGGAAAACAGGGCTACGAGCAGTACTTC	CASSLGKQGYEQYF
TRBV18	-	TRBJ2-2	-	TGTGCCAGCTCACAACCATCAGGGGCGAGAGGGGAGCTGTTTTTT	CASSQPSGARGELFF
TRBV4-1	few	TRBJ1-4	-	TGCGCCAGCAGCCAAGAGGACAAACTGAAACTGTTTTTT	CASSQEDKLKLFF
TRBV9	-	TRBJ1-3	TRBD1	TGTGCCAGCAGCGGGGACAGGGAAACCACTGGAAACACCATATATTTT	CASSGDRETTGNTIYF
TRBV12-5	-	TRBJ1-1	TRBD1	TGTGCTAGTGGTCCTGGACAGGGGAGCACTGAAGCTTTCTTT	CASGPGQGSTEAFF
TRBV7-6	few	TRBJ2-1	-	TGTGCCAGCAGCCTGGTCCCGAGCTCCTACAATGAGCAGTTCTTC	CASSLVPSSYNEQFF
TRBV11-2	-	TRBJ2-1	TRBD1	TGTGCCAGCAGCTCCCGGGACAGGGTTAAGGACGAGCAGTTCTTC	CASSSRDRVKDEQFF
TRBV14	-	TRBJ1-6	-	TGTGCCAGCAGCCAGGGACAACACTCCTATAATTCACCCCTCCACTTT	CASSQGQHSYNSPLHF
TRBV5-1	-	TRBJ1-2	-	TGCGCCAGCAGCTTGGGCTCCACGGTTTCATTCACGGGGTATGGCTACACCTTC	CASSLGSTVSFTGYGYTF
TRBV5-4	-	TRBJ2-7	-	TGTGCCAGCAGCTCGTTCCGGGACACCACCTACGAGCAGTACTTC	CASSSFRDTTYEQYF